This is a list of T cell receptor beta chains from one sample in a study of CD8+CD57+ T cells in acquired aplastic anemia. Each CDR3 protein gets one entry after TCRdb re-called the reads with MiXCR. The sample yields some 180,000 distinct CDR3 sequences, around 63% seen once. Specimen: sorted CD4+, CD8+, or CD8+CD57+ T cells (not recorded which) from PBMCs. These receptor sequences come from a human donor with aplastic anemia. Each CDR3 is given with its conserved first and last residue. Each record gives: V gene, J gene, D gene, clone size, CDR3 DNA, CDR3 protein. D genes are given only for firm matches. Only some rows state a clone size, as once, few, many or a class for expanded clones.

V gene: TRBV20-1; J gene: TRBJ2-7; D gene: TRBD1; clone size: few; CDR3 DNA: TGCAGTGCTAGTTCGACAGGGGTAGCCTACGAGCAGTACTTC; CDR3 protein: CSASSTGVAYEQYF
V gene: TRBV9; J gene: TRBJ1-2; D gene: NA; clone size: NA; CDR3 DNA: TGTGCCAGCTCCGCGGGGATCTCCTCTAACTATGGCTACACCTTC; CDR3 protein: CASSAGISSNYGYTF
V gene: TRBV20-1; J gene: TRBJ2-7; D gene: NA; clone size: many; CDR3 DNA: TGCAGTGCTAGATCCGACCGGTACAACTCCTACGAGCAGTACTTC; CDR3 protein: CSARSDRYNSYEQYF
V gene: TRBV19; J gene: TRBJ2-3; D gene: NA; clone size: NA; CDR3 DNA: TGTGCCAGTACTTTCGGGGGAAGCACAGATACGCAGTATTTT; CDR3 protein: CASTFGGSTDTQYF
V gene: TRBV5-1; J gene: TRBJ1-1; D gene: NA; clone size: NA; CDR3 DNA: TGCGCCAGCAGCTTGAGCGGGGATTACACTGAAGCTTTCTTT; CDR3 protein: CASSLSGDYTEAFF
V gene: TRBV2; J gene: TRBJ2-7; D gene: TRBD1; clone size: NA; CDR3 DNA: TGTGCCAGCAGCCGGGGACAGGGACGGGGCTACGAGCAGTACTTC; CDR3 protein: CASSRGQGRGYEQYF
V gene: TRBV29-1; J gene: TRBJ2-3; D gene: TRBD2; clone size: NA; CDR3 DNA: TGCAGCGTTGAACTAGCGGGGGGCCTTAAGGGTACGCAGTATTTT; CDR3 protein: CSVELAGGLKGTQYF
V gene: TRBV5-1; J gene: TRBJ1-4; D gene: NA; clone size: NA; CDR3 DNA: TGCGCCAGCAGCTGGGAAGCGTCCGCGGGTGAAAAACTGTTTTTT; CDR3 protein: CASSWEASAGEKLFF
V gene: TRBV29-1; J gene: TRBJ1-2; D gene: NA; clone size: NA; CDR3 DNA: TGCAGCGTTGCAGGAGGGGGTCGGGCCTTC; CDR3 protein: CSVAGGGRAF
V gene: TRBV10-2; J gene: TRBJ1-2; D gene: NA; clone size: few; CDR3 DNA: TGCGCCAGCAGTGAGTCGCCGGGGCCCTATGGCTACACCTTC; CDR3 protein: CASSESPGPYGYTF
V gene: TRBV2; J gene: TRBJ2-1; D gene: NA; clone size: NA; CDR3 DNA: TGTGCCAGCTGCGACACGGGGTTCTACAATGAGCAGTTCTTC; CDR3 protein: CASCDTGFYNEQFF
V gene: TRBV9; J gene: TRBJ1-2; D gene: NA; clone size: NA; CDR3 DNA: TGTGCCAGCGACTTACGGGGGATGAACTATGGCTACACCTTC; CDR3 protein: CASDLRGMNYGYTF
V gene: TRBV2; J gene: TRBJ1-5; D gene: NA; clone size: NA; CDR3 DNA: TGTGCCAGCAGTGACCCCGGCCAGCCCCAGCATTTT; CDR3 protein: CASSDPGQPQHF
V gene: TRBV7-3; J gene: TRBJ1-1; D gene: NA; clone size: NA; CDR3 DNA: TGTGCCAGCAGCTTGGGACTCGGAGGAGATACTGAAGCTTTCTTT; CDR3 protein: CASSLGLGGDTEAFF
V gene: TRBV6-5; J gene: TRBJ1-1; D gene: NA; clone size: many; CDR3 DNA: TGTGCCAGCAGTTATGTCCTAGACGGGGCACTCGCTTTCTTT; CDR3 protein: CASSYVLDGALAFF
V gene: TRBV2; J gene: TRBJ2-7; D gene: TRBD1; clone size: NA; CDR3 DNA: TGTGCCATCACCCGGGACAGGGGCGACGAGCAGTACTTC; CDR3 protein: CAITRDRGDEQYF
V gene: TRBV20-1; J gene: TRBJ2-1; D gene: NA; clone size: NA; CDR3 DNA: TGCAGTGCTAGGAAAGGGGTCCCCTACAATGAGCAGTTCTTC; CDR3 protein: CSARKGVPYNEQFF
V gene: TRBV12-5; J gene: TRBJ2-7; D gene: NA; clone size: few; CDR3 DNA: TGTGCCAGCAGCTTAGGCGGGGCCGCCGGAAGCTACGAGCAGTACTTC; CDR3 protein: CASSLGGAAGSYEQYF
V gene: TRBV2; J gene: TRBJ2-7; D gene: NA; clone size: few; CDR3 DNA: TGTGCCAGCTCCCGGGACATCTACGAGCAGTACTTC; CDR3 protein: CASSRDIYEQYF
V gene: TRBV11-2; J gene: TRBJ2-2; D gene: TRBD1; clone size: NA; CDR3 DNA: TGTGCCAGCAGCTTAGTAGGGCAGGGGGCATCAGCCGGGGAGCTGTTTTTT; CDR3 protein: CASSLVGQGASAGELFF
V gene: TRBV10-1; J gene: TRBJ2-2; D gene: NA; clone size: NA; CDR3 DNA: TGCGCCAGCAGTGAGCAGGGGAACACCGGGGAGCTGTTTTTT; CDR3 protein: CASSEQGNTGELFF
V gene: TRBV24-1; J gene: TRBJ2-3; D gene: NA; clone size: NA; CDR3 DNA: TGTGCCACCAGTGATTGGGGGCAGGGTGGGGGGCCCACAGATACGCAGTATTTT; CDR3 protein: CATSDWGQGGGPTDTQYF
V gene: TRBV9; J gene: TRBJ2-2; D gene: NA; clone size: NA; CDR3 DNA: TGTGCCAGCAGCGAGGGGGGGGGCACCGGGGAGCTGTTTTTT; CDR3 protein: CASSEGGGTGELFF
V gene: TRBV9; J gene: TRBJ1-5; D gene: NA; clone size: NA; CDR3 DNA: TGTGCCAGCAGAGATAGTCCAGGGGCGGTTGTTAACCAGCCCCAGCATTTT; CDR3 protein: CASRDSPGAVVNQPQHF
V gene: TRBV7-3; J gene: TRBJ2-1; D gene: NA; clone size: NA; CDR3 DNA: TGTGCCAGCAGCGCAGTCGGGAGTTACAATGAGCAGTTCTTC; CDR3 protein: CASSAVGSYNEQFF
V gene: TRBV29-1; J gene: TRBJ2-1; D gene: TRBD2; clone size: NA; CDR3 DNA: TGCAGCGGACTAGCGGGTAACTACAATGAGCAGTTCTTC; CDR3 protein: CSGLAGNYNEQFF
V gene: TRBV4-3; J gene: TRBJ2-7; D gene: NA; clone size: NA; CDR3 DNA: TGCGCCAGCAGCCTTAAGGACCTGCGGGCCGAGCAGTACTTC; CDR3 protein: CASSLKDLRAEQYF
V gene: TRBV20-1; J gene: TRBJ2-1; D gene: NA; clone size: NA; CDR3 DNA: TGCAGTGTCAGGAGCTCCTACAATGAGCAGTTCTTC; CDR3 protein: CSVRSSYNEQFF
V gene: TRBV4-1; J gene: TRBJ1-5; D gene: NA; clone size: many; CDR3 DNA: TGCGCCAGCAGCCAATCACCCGAGAGCAATCAGCCCCAGCATTTT; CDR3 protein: CASSQSPESNQPQHF
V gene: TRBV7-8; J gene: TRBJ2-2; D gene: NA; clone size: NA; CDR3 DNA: TGTGCCAGCAGCTCCCCTAGGGAGCTGTTTTTT; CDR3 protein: CASSSPRELFF
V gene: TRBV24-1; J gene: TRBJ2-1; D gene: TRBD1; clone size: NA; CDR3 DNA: TGTGCCACCAGTGATTTTGGGACAGCCAACAATGAGCAGTTCTTC; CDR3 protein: CATSDFGTANNEQFF
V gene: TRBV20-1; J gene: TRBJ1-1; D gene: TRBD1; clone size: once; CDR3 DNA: TGCAGTGCTTTACGACAGGGTCGCTCCCGTTCGACTGAAGCTTTCTTT; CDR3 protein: CSALRQGRSRSTEAFF
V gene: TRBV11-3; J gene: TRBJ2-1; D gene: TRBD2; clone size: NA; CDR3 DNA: TGTGCCAGCAGGTTAGCGGGAGGGGTGAATGAGCAGTTCTTC; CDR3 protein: CASRLAGGVNEQFF
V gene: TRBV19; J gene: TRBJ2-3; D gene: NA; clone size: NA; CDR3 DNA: TGTGCCAGTAGTATAGATATTAGCACAGATACGCAGTATTTT; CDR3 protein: CASSIDISTDTQYF
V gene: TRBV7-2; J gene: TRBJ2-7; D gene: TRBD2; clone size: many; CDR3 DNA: TGTGCCAGCAGCTTTCCCGGGACTAGCGGGGGTGCTTCCTACGAGCAGTACTTC; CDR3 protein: CASSFPGTSGGASYEQYF
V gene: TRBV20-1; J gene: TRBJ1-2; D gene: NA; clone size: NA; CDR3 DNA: TGCAGTGCTAGAGTAGACATCTATGGCTACACCTTC; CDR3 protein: CSARVDIYGYTF
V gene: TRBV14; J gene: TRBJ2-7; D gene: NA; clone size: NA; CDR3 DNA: TGTGCCAGCAGCCCCCAGACAGGCTCTTCTTACGAGCAGTACTTC; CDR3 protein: CASSPQTGSSYEQYF
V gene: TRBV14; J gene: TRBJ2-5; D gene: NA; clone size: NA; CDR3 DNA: TGTGCCAGCAGCCAGAATGCCGCGGGACAATTTCTGGAGACCCAGTACTTC; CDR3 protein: CASSQNAAGQFLETQYF
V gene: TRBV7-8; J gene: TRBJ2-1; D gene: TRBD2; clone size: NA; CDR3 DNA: TGTGCCAGCCGGGACCGGCGGCGGGGGGTAGACAATGAGCAGTTCTTC; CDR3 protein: CASRDRRRGVDNEQFF
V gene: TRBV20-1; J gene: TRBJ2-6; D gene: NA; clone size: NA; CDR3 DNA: TGCAGTGCTCGAGGGGCGGCTGGGGCCAACGTCCTGACTTTC; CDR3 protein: CSARGAAGANVLTF
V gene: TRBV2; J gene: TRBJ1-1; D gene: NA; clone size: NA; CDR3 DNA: TGTGCCAGCAGTGACGGAACCAACTCTGGAAACACTGAAGCTTTCTTT; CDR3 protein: CASSDGTNSGNTEAFF
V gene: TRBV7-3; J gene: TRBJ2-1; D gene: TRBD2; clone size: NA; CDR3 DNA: TGTGCCAGCAGCCTGACTAGCGGGAGGTTCAGTGAGCAGTTCTTC; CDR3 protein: CASSLTSGRFSEQFF
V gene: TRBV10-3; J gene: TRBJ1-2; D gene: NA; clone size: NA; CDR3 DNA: TGTGCCATCATGAGCACCGCTAACTATGGCTACACCTTC; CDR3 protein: CAIMSTANYGYTF
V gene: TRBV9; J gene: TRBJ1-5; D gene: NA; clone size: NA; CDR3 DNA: TGTGGCAATCAGCCCCAGCATTTT; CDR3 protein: CGNQPQHF
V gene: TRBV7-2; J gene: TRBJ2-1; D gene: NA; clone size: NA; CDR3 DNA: TGTGCCAGCAGAGTAGCCTCCTACAATGAGCAGTTCTTC; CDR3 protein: CASRVASYNEQFF